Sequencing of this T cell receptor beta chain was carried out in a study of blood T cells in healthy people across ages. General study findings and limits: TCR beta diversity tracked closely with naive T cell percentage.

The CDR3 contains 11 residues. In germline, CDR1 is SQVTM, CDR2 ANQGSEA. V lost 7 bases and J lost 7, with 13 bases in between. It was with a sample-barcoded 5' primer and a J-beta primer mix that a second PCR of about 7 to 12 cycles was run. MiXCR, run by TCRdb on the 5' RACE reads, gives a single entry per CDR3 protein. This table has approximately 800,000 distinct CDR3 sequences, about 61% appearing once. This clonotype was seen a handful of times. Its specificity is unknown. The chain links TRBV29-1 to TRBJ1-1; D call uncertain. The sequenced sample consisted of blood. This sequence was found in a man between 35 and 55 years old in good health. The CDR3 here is CSGETGGEAFF. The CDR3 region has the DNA TGCAGCGGCGAAACCGGCGGTGAAGCTTTCTTT.